The rows below give T cell receptor beta chains drawn from one sample of a study of cytomegalovirus exposure and HLA in healthy donors. TCRdb keeps only in-frame clones here, not all; method: immunoSEQ multiplex PCR. The table counts 87,000 or so clones; over 15% lies in the top ten. Sequences were obtained from PBMCs. Source of these receptors: a middle-aged man in good health and CMV-seropositive. CDR3s include the opening cysteine and the closing phenylalanine or tryptophan. Fields, in order: J gene, V gene, D gene, CDR3 protein, CDR3 DNA. A D gene is named only where the DNA matches it firmly.

j_gene: TRBJ1-1; v_gene: TRBV10-2; d_gene: TRBD1; CDR3aa: CASRGTVVVPFF; CDR3nt: TGCGCCAGCCGGGGGACAGTGGTAGTTCCTTTCTTT
j_gene: TRBJ2-3; v_gene: TRBV9; d_gene: NA; CDR3aa: CASSALVTDTQYF; CDR3nt: TGTGCCAGCAGCGCCCTAGTCACAGATACGCAGTATTTT
j_gene: TRBJ1-1; v_gene: TRBV29-1; d_gene: TRBD1; CDR3aa: CSGTGGMNTEAFF; CDR3nt: TGCAGCGGGACAGGGGGGATGAACACTGAAGCTTTCTTT
j_gene: TRBJ1-2; v_gene: TRBV6-5; d_gene: NA; CDR3aa: CASSQGDGYTF; CDR3nt: TGTGCCAGCAGCCAAGGGGATGGCTACACCTTC
j_gene: TRBJ2-2; v_gene: TRBV4-3; d_gene: NA; CDR3aa: CASSQQRRTGELFF; CDR3nt: TGCGCCAGCAGCCAACAGCGTAGGACCGGGGAGCTGTTTTTT
j_gene: TRBJ1-1; v_gene: TRBV28; d_gene: NA; CDR3aa: CASSFSGGNTEAFF; CDR3nt: TGTGCCAGCAGTTTTTCCGGGGGGAACACTGAAGCTTTCTTT
j_gene: TRBJ2-7; v_gene: TRBV5-4; d_gene: TRBD1; CDR3aa: CASSFGQARNEQYF; CDR3nt: TGTGCCAGCAGCTTCGGACAGGCCCGGAACGAGCAGTACTTC
j_gene: TRBJ2-3; v_gene: TRBV25-1; d_gene: TRBD2; CDR3aa: CAAEGLANQYF; CDR3nt: TGTGCAGCGGAGGGACTAGCTAACCAGTATTTT
j_gene: TRBJ2-7; v_gene: TRBV7-9; d_gene: NA; CDR3aa: CASSFLHEQYF; CDR3nt: TGTGCCAGCAGCTTTCTACACGAGCAGTACTTC
j_gene: TRBJ1-2; v_gene: TRBV30; d_gene: NA; CDR3aa: CAWSPRVYGYTF; CDR3nt: TGTGCCTGGAGTCCCCGGGTCTATGGCTACACCTTC
j_gene: TRBJ2-7; v_gene: TRBV29-1; d_gene: NA; CDR3aa: CSVGVESSSYEQYF; CDR3nt: TGCAGCGTTGGAGTAGAGAGTAGCTCCTACGAGCAGTACTTC
j_gene: TRBJ2-7; v_gene: TRBV5-8; d_gene: NA; CDR3aa: CASSPSSYEQYF; CDR3nt: TGTGCCAGCAGCCCGAGCTCCTACGAGCAGTACTTC
j_gene: TRBJ2-1; v_gene: TRBV5-1; d_gene: TRBD2; CDR3aa: CASSFGLAGVNEQFF; CDR3nt: TGCGCCAGCAGCTTCGGACTAGCGGGAGTCAATGAGCAGTTCTTC
j_gene: TRBJ2-1; v_gene: TRBV18; d_gene: NA; CDR3aa: CASSPRRASYNEQFF; CDR3nt: TGTGCCAGCTCACCACGCAGGGCGTCCTACAATGAGCAGTTCTTC
j_gene: TRBJ1-2; v_gene: TRBV19; d_gene: TRBD1; CDR3aa: CASRGTGRNYGYTF; CDR3nt: TGTGCCAGCCGCGGGACAGGGAGAAACTATGGCTACACCTTC
j_gene: TRBJ2-2; v_gene: TRBV4-3; d_gene: TRBD2; CDR3aa: CASSEIGTSGYTGELFF; CDR3nt: TGCGCCAGCAGCGAGATCGGGACTAGCGGTTACACCGGGGAGCTGTTTTTT
j_gene: TRBJ2-1; v_gene: TRBV7-2; d_gene: NA; CDR3aa: CASSLLGASYNEQFF; CDR3nt: TGTGCCAGCAGCTTACTGGGGGCCTCCTACAATGAGCAGTTCTTC
j_gene: TRBJ1-1; v_gene: TRBV19; d_gene: NA; CDR3aa: CASSLRGENTEAFF; CDR3nt: TGTGCCAGTAGTCTTCGGGGGGAGAACACTGAAGCTTTCTTT
j_gene: TRBJ1-5; v_gene: TRBV4-1; d_gene: NA; CDR3aa: CASSVQGIINQPQHF; CDR3nt: TGCGCCAGCAGCGTCCAGGGAATAATCAATCAGCCCCAGCATTTT
j_gene: TRBJ2-3; v_gene: TRBV30; d_gene: NA; CDR3aa: CAWSVGGSGPLRTDTQYF; CDR3nt: TGTGCCTGGAGTGTAGGGGGTAGCGGGCCATTGCGCACAGATACGCAGTATTTT
j_gene: TRBJ2-7; v_gene: TRBV7-2; d_gene: NA; CDR3aa: CASSPSFSYEQYF; CDR3nt: TGTGCCAGCAGCCCTAGCTTTTCCTACGAGCAGTACTTC
j_gene: TRBJ2-5; v_gene: TRBV11-3; d_gene: TRBD2; CDR3aa: CASSSGLAGGPWETQYF; CDR3nt: TGTGCCAGCAGCTCGGGACTAGCGGGAGGGCCCTGGGAGACCCAGTACTTC
j_gene: TRBJ1-5; v_gene: TRBV11-2; d_gene: TRBD1; CDR3aa: CASSSTGDSNQPQHF; CDR3nt: TGTGCCAGCAGTTCCACAGGGGATAGCAATCAGCCCCAGCATTTT
j_gene: TRBJ1-2; v_gene: TRBV29-1; d_gene: NA; CDR3aa: CSVSTGPSNYGYTF; CDR3nt: TGCAGCGTTTCTACTGGGCCCAGCAACTATGGCTACACCTTC
j_gene: TRBJ1-1; v_gene: TRBV18; d_gene: TRBD1; CDR3aa: CASSPDRMTEAFF; CDR3nt: TGTGCCAGCTCACCGGACAGGATGACTGAAGCTTTCTTT
j_gene: TRBJ2-3; v_gene: TRBV7-2; d_gene: TRBD2; CDR3aa: CASSPRLAGTDTQYF; CDR3nt: TGTGCCAGCAGCCCCCGCCTAGCGGGAACAGATACGCAGTATTTT